Each of the 13 T cell receptor beta chains below was sequenced from the same sample in a study of OX40 agonist ivuxolimab in advanced cancers. Produced via immunoSEQ multiplex PCR; TCRdb's table is partial and in-frame only. Of roughly 57,000 clones in the sample, 65% to 85% were seen once. The material sequenced was CD4+ or CD8+ T cells sorted from blood, taken in a trial of the OX40 agonist ivuxolimab. Receptor source: an adult with an advanced solid tumor such as melanoma, head and neck, liver or kidney cancer.

The chain recombines TRBV6-6 with TRBJ2-1; TRBD2 matches 8 bases. The CDR3 runs 14 residues. CDR1 is MNHNY and CDR2 is SVGAGI in the germline V gene (reference sequence). Unmatched junction bases numbered 7, after V lost 5 bases and J lost 7 bases. The CDR3 sequence: CASSPGGQGNEQFF. The CDR3 DNA is TGTGCCAGCAGTCCGGGAGGGCAGGGGAATGAGCAGTTCTTC.

This rearrangement joins TRBV12-5 to TRBJ2-3; D gene uncertain. The length of the CDR3 is 12 residues. Germline V gives CDR1 LGHNT, CDR2 FRNRAP. V lost 2 bases and J 2 bases, leaving 2 bases between the germline ends. The CDR3 bases are TGTGCTAGTGGTTTGACCACAGATACGCAGTATTTT. Translated, it gives CASGLTTDTQYF.

The V gene is TRBV7-2, the J gene TRBJ2-5, with TRBD1 identical over 8 bases. Germline values: CDR1 SGHTA, CDR2 FQGNSA. This CDR3 contains 18 residues. Trimming at V came to 5 bases and at J to 5 bases, leaving 19 bases not matched to a gene. CDR3: CASSLEGGQGGGRETQYF. The CDR3 DNA is TGTGCCAGCAGCCTTGAAGGTGGACAGGGTGGGGGCAGGGAGACCCAGTACTTC.

This chain links TRBV9 with TRBJ2-2; D ambiguous. The V gene lost 4 bases and the J gene lost 0 bases, with 7 bases spanning the gap. Germline V gives CDR1 SGDLS, CDR2 YYNGEE. CDR3 size: 14 residues. The CDR3: CASSPQANTGELFF. The CDR3 bases are TGTGCCAGCAGCCCCCAGGCGAACACCGGGGAGCTGTTTTTT. Looking up the rest from reference TRBV9 and TRBJ2-2 gives the full variable domain: DSGVTQTPKHLITATGQRVTLRCSPRSGDLSVYWYQQSLDQGLQFLIQYYNGEERAKGNILERFSAQQFPDLHSELNLSSLELGDSALYFCASSPQANTGELFFGEGSRLTVL.

The chain uses TRBV7-6 and TRBJ2-3, with 7 bases identical to TRBD1. Per germline, CDR1 SGHVS and CDR2 FNYEAQ. V was pared by 0 bases and J by 4 bases, with 4 bases of the junction left unmatched. The CDR3 is 15 amino acids. The CDR3 region has the DNA TGTGCCAGCAGCTTAGCGCAGGGGGTATCAGATACGCAGTATTTT. Translated, it gives CASSLAQGVSDTQYF.

Remarks on this clone: This sample also contains other DNA sequences that code for the same CDR3. The J gene is TRBJ2-7, the V gene TRBV7-2, with D hard to call. V lost 4 bases and J 3 bases, leaving 7 bases between the germline ends. The CDR3 is 12 amino acids. Germline V gene lookup returns CDR1 SGHTA and CDR2 FQGNSA. The CDR3 sequence is CASSSIYYEQYF. The CDR3 bases are TGTGCCAGCAGCTCGATCTACTACGAGCAGTACTTC. Using reference TRBV7-2 and TRBJ2-7 for the parts outside the CDR3, the full variable domain is GAGVSQSPSNKVTEKGKDVELRCDPISGHTALYWYRQSLGQGLEFLIYFQGNSAPDKSGLPSDRFSAERTGGSVSTLTIQRTQQEDSAVYLCASSSIYYEQYFGPGTRLTVT.

The chain links TRBV18 to TRBJ2-2; D may be TRBD1 or TRBD2 (6 bases each). This CDR3 contains 13 residues. CDR1 is KGHSH, CDR2 LQKENI, per germline. V dropped 6 bases and J dropped 10 bases, with 15 bases sitting between them. The CDR3 nucleotides read TGTGCCAGCTCGCCGGGGGCGGGTGTGGAGCTGTTTTTT. Its translation: CASSPGAGVELFF.

The chain joins TRBV5-4 to TRBJ2-3, with D unresolved. CDR1 is SGHNT, CDR2 YYREEE, per germline (reference sequence). CDR3 length: 16 residues. Trimming removed 0 bases from V and 4 bases from J, with 15 bases in between. The CDR3 reads CASSLGVGGRPDTQYF. The CDR3 DNA reads TGTGCCAGCAGCTTGGGAGTGGGCGGCCGGCCAGATACGCAGTATTTT.

This chain's CDR3 is CASSKDGAGGGNTEAFF. CDR3 DNA sequence: TGTGCCAGCAGCAAAGATGGGGCAGGGGGCGGGAACACTGAAGCTTTCTTT. This chain connects TRBV21-1 to TRBJ1-1; TRBD1 is the table's D call, not checked against the DNA. TRBV21-1 is given as a pseudogene. The CDR3 contains 17 residues.

The rearrangement links TRBV5-1 to TRBJ1-4; D remains ambiguous. The CDR3 extends over 14 amino acids. The ends were cut back, 0 bases at V and 5 bases at J, with 8 bases in the middle. CDR1 and CDR2 (germline): SGHRS, YFSETQ. DNA for the CDR3: TGCGCCAGCAGCTTGGGGTGGGGAAATGAAAAACTGTTTTTT. It yields the protein CASSLGWGNEKLFF.

The CDR3, as DNA: TGTGCCAGCAGATCACCGGGACTAGCGTCCGACGAGCAGTACTTC. Translating gives CASRSPGLASDEQYF. This chain connects TRBV6-1 to TRBJ2-7; 10 bases fit TRBD2. Germline CDR1 is MNHNS and CDR2 is SASEGT. The CDR3 sequence is 15 residues long. The V segment lost 6 bases and the J segment 5 bases; nucleotides outside the gene matches: 10.

The chain couples TRBV18 to TRBJ2-7; perhaps TRBD2 as D (7 bases). V was clipped by 2 bases and J by 0 bases, with 11 bases between them. The germline V gene encodes CDR1 KGHSH and CDR2 LQKENI. The CDR3 contains 15 residues. Written as DNA, the CDR3 is TGTGCCAGCTCACCAGGGGGCGGGAGCTCCTACGAGCAGTACTTC. Protein sequence: CASSPGGGSSYEQYF.

The chain recombines TRBV2 with TRBJ2-5; D uncertain. CDR1 is SNHLY, CDR2 FYNNEI, per germline. Trimming cost V 4 bases and J 7 bases, with 13 bases left between them. This CDR3 contains 13 residues. CDR3 sequence reads: CASSGSPVGTQYF. CDR3 in DNA: TGTGCCAGCAGTGGTTCCCCCGTGGGGACCCAGTACTTC.